This T cell receptor (beta chain) comes out of a study of blood T cell repertoires in COVID-19. As for the study in general: Sources were T cells, B-cell-depleted T cells, or PBMCs; the material itself was cDNA or gDNA.

The CDR3 consists of 16 residues. Looked up from germline, CDR1 is SGHAT and CDR2 is FQNNGV. V shed 5 bases and J shed 5 bases, with 19 bases lying between them. Original analysis: Reference gene primers were amplified, and this amplification served to estimate nucleated cell counts. Libraries were prepared by immunoSEQ multiplex PCR; TCRdb keeps only in-frame clonotypes and omits some of them. For V, J and clone size, that table is used; D and trimming come from the DNA. The table shows under 200,000 clones, with about 85% occurring only once. The sequenced sample was peripheral blood. This chain links TRBV11-2 with TRBJ2-1; D may be TRBD2 (6 bases). The receptor's source is a woman of 80 years or more with acute or convalescent COVID-19. The CDR3 sequence: CASSPRGGGADNEQFF. The CDR3 DNA follows: TGTGCCAGCAGCCCACGGGGCGGAGGGGCGGACAATGAGCAGTTCTTC. Drawing the rest from reference TRBV11-2 and TRBJ2-1, the complete variable domain is EAGVAQSPRYKIIEKRQSVAFWCNPISGHATLYWYQQILGQGPKLLIQFQNNGVVDDSQLPKDRFSAERLKGVDSTLKIQPAKLEDSAVYLCASSPRGGGADNEQFFGPGTRLTVL.